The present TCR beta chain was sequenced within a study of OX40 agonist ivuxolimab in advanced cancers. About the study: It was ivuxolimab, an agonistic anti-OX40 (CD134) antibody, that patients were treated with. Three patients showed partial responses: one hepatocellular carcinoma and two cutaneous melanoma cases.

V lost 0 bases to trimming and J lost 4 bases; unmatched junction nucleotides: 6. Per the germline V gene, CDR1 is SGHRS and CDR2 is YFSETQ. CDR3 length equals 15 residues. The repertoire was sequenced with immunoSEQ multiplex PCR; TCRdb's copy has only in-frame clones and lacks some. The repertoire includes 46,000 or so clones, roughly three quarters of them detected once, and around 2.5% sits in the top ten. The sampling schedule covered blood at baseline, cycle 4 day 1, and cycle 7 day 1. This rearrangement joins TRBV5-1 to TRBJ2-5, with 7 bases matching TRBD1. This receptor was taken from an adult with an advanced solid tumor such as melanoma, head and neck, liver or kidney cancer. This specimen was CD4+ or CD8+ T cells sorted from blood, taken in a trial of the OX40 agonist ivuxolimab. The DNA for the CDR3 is TGCGCCAGCAGCTTGGCCGGGGCAGGGGGAGAGACCCAGTACTTC. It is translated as CASSLAGAGGETQYF.